The T cell receptor beta chain described here comes from a study of T cell changes during pregnancy in multiple sclerosis. The repertoire was sequenced with immunoSEQ multiplex PCR; TCRdb's copy has only in-frame clones and lacks some. The sample has fewer than 35,000 clones, about 90% seen once. The germline V gene encodes CDR1 SGHVS and CDR2 FQNEAQ. This CDR3 is 12 amino acids long. V was pared by 5 bases and J by 8 bases, with 9 bases between. The material sequenced was CD4+ T cells from peripheral blood mononuclear cells, taken in the third trimester of pregnancy. The sequence came from a female donor in good health, enrolled as a control in a pregnancy study. The V gene is TRBV7-8, the J gene TRBJ1-4; no clear D gene. The CDR3 loop is CASSGGREKLFF. The CDR3 DNA reads as TGTGCCAGCAGCGGAGGAAGGGAAAAACTGTTTTTT.